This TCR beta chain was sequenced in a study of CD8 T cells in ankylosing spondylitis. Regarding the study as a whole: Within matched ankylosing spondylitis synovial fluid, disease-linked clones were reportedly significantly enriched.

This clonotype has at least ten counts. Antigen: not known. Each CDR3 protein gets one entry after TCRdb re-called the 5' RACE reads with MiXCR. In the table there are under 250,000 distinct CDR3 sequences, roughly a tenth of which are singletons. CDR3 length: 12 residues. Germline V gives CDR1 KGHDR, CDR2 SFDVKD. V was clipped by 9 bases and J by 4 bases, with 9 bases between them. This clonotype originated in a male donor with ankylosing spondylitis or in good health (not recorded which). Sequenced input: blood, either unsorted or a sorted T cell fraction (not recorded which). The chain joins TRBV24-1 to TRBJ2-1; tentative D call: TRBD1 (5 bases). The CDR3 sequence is CATLGPYNEQFF. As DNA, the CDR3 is TGTGCCACCTTGGGGCCGTACAATGAGCAGTTCTTC.